This T cell receptor (beta chain) was identified in a study of technical replicates of blood from several donors. Sequenced by immunoSEQ multiplex PCR; TCRdb stores in-frame clones only, minus some. The sample includes just over 80,000 clones, 90% to 98% seen only once; the top ten take 0.31%. The CDR3 is 15 amino acids. Per the germline V gene, CDR1 is LNHDA and CDR2 is SQIVND (reference sequence). V lost 5 bases and J 3 bases, leaving 17 bases between the germline ends. The chain recombines TRBV19 with TRBJ2-7; D might be TRBD1 (6 bases). Sequenced sample: T cells isolated from PBMCs. The receptor's source is a human donor in good health. The CDR3 region has the DNA TGTGCCAGTAGTTGGCGTTTAGGGACAAGCTACGAGCAGTACTTC. Amino acids: CASSWRLGTSYEQYF.